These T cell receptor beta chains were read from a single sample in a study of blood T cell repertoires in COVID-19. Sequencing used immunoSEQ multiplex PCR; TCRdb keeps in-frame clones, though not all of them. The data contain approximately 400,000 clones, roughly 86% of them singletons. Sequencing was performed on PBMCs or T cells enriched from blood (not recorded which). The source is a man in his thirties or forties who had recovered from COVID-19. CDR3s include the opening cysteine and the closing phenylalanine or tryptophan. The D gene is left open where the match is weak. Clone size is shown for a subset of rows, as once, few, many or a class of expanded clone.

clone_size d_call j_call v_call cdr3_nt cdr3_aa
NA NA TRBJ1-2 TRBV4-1 TGCGCCAGCAGCCAGTCCCTGGGGGGTAACTATGGCTACACCTTC CASSQSLGGNYGYTF
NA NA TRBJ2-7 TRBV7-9 TGTGCCAGCAGCTTAATGGAAGGCAGGGGTTACGAGCAGTACTTC CASSLMEGRGYEQYF
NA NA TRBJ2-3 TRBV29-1 TGCAGCGTTGAACATAGCACAGATACGCAGTATTTT CSVEHSTDTQYF
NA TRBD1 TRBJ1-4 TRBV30 TGTGCCTGGAGACCGGGACAGGGGGGGAATGAAAAACTGTTTTTT CAWRPGQGGNEKLFF
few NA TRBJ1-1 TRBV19 TGTGCCAGTATAAGTCGGAGGGGGGGCACTGAAGCTTTCTTT CASISRRGGTEAFF
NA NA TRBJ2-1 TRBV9 TGTGCCAGCAGCGTAGCCCCTTCCCAGGGTAACAATGAGCAGTTCTTC CASSVAPSQGNNEQFF
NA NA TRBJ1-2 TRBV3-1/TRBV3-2 TGTGCCAGCAGCCACGAAAACAGTGGCGGCTACACCTTC CASSHENSGGYTF
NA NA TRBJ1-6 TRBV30 TGTGCCTGGAGCCCGGGGGTCTATAATTCACCCCTCCACTTT CAWSPGVYNSPLHF
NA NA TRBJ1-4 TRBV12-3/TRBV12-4 TGTGCCAGCAGTTTTGCAGGAGAAAAACTGTTTTTT CASSFAGEKLFF
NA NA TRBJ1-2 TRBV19 TGTGCCAGTAGTCCACAGGCGTCTGGAGGCTACACCTTC CASSPQASGGYTF
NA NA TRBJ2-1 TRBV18 TGTGCCAGCTCACCACCTGAAAGGGGGTCCTACAATGAGCAGTTCTTC CASSPPERGSYNEQFF
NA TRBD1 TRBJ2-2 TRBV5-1 TGCGCCAGCAAAGGACAGGTGAACACCGGGGAGCTGTTTTTT CASKGQVNTGELFF